The source of this TCR beta chain is a study of T-cell reconstitution after alpha-beta-depleted transplantation in children. Unique molecular identifiers were incorporated when the TCRbeta library was constructed. MiXCR, run by TCRdb on the PCR reads, gives a single entry per CDR3 protein. The table has 90,000 to 100,000 distinct CDR3 sequences, 20% to 30% seen once. There are 13 residues in the CDR3. Study-level findings and limits: The origin of alpha-beta T cells about two months after transplant was reportedly several hundred expanded graft clones. A year had passed since transplant, and T-cell counts and diversity by then came mostly from newly produced T cells.

Comment on this clonotype: Its antigen is as yet unknown. A junction boundary mismatches the germline segment, possibly from a read error.

This TCR derives from a boy aged 2-9 years with acute lymphoblastic leukemia, due to receive a stem cell transplant. The genes are TRBV12-3 or TRBV12-4 and TRBJ2-7; no definite D call. The material sequenced was PBMCs, taken before TCRalphabeta/CD19-depleted stem cell transplant. The CDR3: CASSFGRNYVQYF. The CDR3 nucleotides read TGTGCCAGCAGTTTTGGACGGAACTACGTGCAGTACTTC.